The 25 T cell receptor beta chains presented below share a single source sample, sequenced in a study of cytomegalovirus exposure and HLA in healthy donors (dated by TCRdb to 2015 to 2018). The receptor library was made with the immunoSEQ multiplex PCR assay. For the multiplex PCR, a mixture combining 60 forward primers for TCR Vbeta segments and 13 reverse primers for TCR Jbeta segments was used. TCRdb limited this immuneACCESS table to in-frame rearrangements with V and J called. A share of clones is missing; checked studies link under half to unresolved V genes, and the rest is unexplained. This sample gives some 200,000 clones in total; around 78% of them show up just once. The ten largest clonotypes hold 2% to 2.5% of the sample. The sequenced sample consisted of PBMCs. The receptors originated from a woman in her thirties in good health and CMV-seropositive.

The genes are TRBV28 and TRBJ2-7, with a weak D call TRBD1 (6 bases). The CDR3 consists of 15 residues. V gave up 3 bases and J gave up 2 bases, with 14 bases separating them. Germline CDR1 is MDHEN and CDR2 is SYDVKM. The CDR3 region is CASSLTGRGPYEQYF. CDR3 in DNA: TGTGCCAGCAGTTTGACAGGAAGAGGACCCTACGAGCAGTACTTC.

The chain is built from TRBV2 and TRBJ2-1; TRBD2 agrees at 8 bases. V lost 6 bases, J lost 5 bases, and 6 bases stayed unmatched. The CDR3 sequence is 14 residues long. Germline V gives CDR1 SNHLY, CDR2 FYNNEI. CDR3 bases: TGTGCCAGCAGATCGACTAGCGCCGACAATGAGCAGTTCTTC. It is translated as CASRSTSADNEQFF.

This clone is termed medium-sized (0.01 to 0.1%). CDR3 nucleotide sequence: TGTGCCAGCAGTTGGCAGGGAAATCAGCCCCAGCATTTT. Its translation is CASSWQGNQPQHF. This chain uses TRBV6-6 with TRBJ1-5; D may be TRBD1 (5 bases). The CDR3 loop spans 13 amino acids. V lost 4 bases and J lost 4, with 8 bases in between. The V gene's germline CDR1 is MNHNY and CDR2 SVGAGI (reference sequence).

The count of this clone is one. The chain recombines TRBV12-5 with TRBJ1-1; TRBD1 matches 7 bases. This CDR3 comprises 15 residues. Germline loops: CDR1 LGHNT, CDR2 FRNRAP. The trim removed 5 bases at V and 0 bases at J, leaving 6 bases unmatched. CDR3: CASGTTGTVNTEAFF. DNA for the CDR3: TGTGCTAGTGGTACAACGGGGACAGTGAACACTGAAGCTTTCTTT.

The CDR3 DNA is TGTGCCAGCAGCTTGCAGAATAGCGGGAGCGGGACCCAGTACTTC. Translation: CASSLQNSGSGTQYF. The V call is TRBV5-4, the J call TRBJ2-5, with TRBD2 matching 9 bases. V lost 1 base, J lost 7 bases, and 8 bases stayed unmatched. The V gene's germline CDR1 is SGHNT and CDR2 YYREEE (reference sequence). The CDR3 consists of 15 residues.

The chain uses TRBV7-9 and TRBJ1-5; perhaps TRBD1 as D (6 bases). The CDR3 totals 15 residues. Looked up from germline, CDR1 is SEHNR and CDR2 is FQNEAQ (reference sequence). The V end was cut by 2 bases, the J end by 1 base, with 9 bases between. DNA of the CDR3: TGTGCCAGCAGCTTACAAGGGGGAAGCAATCAGCCCCAGCATTTT. Its protein product is CASSLQGGSNQPQHF.

The CDR3 loop reads CASSSPGVGGRGEQYF. The CDR3 coding sequence is TGTGCCAGCAGTTCGCCCGGCGTAGGGGGCCGAGGCGAGCAGTACTTC. This sequence joins TRBV6-5 and TRBJ2-7, with TRBD1 matching over 7 bases. The CDR3 consists of 16 residues. Trimming removed 4 bases from V and 6 bases from J; junction bases left unmatched: 15. Germline values: CDR1 MNHEY, CDR2 SVGAGI.

The V call is TRBV19, the J call TRBJ1-1, with 8 bases matching TRBD1. V was clipped by 6 bases and J by 5 bases; unmatched bases: 8. The germline gives CDR1 LNHDA, CDR2 SQIVND (reference sequence). The CDR3 is 14 residues long. The CDR3 region is CASSPGQGGTEAFF. The CDR3 DNA reads TGTGCCAGTAGCCCCGGACAGGGAGGAACTGAAGCTTTCTTT.

The chain combines TRBV11-2 with TRBJ2-2, with 10 positions matching TRBD2. V lost 4 bases to trimming and J lost 3 bases; unmatched junction nucleotides: 2. CDR3 length equals 15 residues. Germline CDR1 and CDR2: SGHAT and FQNNGV. CDR3 nucleotide sequence: TGTGCCAGCAGCTCTAGCGGGGGTGACACCGGGGAGCTGTTTTTT. Residues: CASSSSGGDTGELFF.

The J gene is TRBJ2-1, the V gene TRBV6-5; a weak D match, TRBD2 (5 bases). There are 15 residues in the CDR3. V was pared by 6 bases and J by 0 bases, with 12 bases between. Germline lookup yields CDR1 MNHEY and CDR2 SVGAGI. CDR3 bases: TGTGCCAGCAGCCAACGAGGGAGCTCCTACAATGAGCAGTTCTTC. This gives the protein CASSQRGSSYNEQFF.

V and J are TRBV7-9 and TRBJ2-7; 9 nucleotides agree with TRBD2. With V trimmed by 2 bases and J by 6 bases, 8 bases remained unmatched. This CDR3 contains 15 residues. Germline CDR1 SEHNR, CDR2 FQNEAQ (reference sequence). CDR3: CASSLPVAGEIEQYF. The CDR3 DNA reads TGTGCCAGCAGCTTACCAGTAGCGGGAGAAATCGAGCAGTACTTC. The whole variable domain, filled in from reference TRBV7-9 and TRBJ2-7, reads DTGVSQNPRHKITKRGQNVTFRCDPISEHNRLYWYRQTLGQGPEFLTYFQNEAQLEKSRLLSDRFSAERPKGSFSTLEIQRTEQGDSAMYLCASSLPVAGEIEQYFGPGTRLTVT.

The chain employs TRBV28 and TRBJ1-5; no clear D. This CDR3 region has 15 residues. The V gene's germline CDR1 is MDHEN and CDR2 SYDVKM. Trimming left V 3 bases short and J 5 bases short, with 14 bases between. The CDR3 sequence is CASSFGPGGDQPQHF. The CDR3 nucleotides are TGTGCCAGCAGTTTCGGCCCAGGAGGTGATCAGCCCCAGCATTTT.

The rearrangement joins TRBV2 to TRBJ1-4, with TRBD1 matching over 8 bases. CDR3 length: 13 amino acids. V was pared by 8 bases and J by 7 bases, with 6 bases of the junction left unmatched. Germline V CDR1 and CDR2: SNHLY, FYNNEI. The CDR3 bases are TGTGCCAGCCGGGAGACAGGGGTTGAAAAACTGTTTTTT. This translates into CASRETGVEKLFF.

J is TRBJ2-1 and V is TRBV2; TRBD2 matches at 8 bases. Germline V gene sequence: CDR1 SNHLY, CDR2 FYNNEI. There are 14 residues in the CDR3. With V trimmed by 10 bases and J by 7 bases, 12 bases remained unmatched. The CDR3 DNA follows: TGTGCCACCTTGCCAGCGGGAGTGGGTAATGAGCAGTTCTTC. This translates into CATLPAGVGNEQFF.

The chain is built from TRBV25-1 and TRBJ1-5; D may be TRBD1 (6 bases). The CDR3 length is 15 residues. Per germline, CDR1 MGHDK and CDR2 SYGVNS. Deletions cut 4 bases from V and 2 bases from J, with 12 bases between. The CDR3 sequence is CASSGGGGGNQPQHF. The CDR3 DNA follows: TGTGCCAGCAGTGGGGGAGGGGGGGGCAATCAGCCCCAGCATTTT.

CDR3 in DNA: TGTGCCAGCAGCTTAGCGAGCCGGACAGGGGTTTCAAACTACGAGCAGTACTTC. Translation gives CASSLASRTGVSNYEQYF. The chain uses TRBV7-8 and TRBJ2-7, with 9 bases fitting TRBD1. Trimming cost V 0 bases and J 3 bases; bases outside gene matches: 12. Germline V gene lookup returns CDR1 SGHVS and CDR2 FQNEAQ. This CDR3 is 18 amino acids long. The full variable domain, in which reference TRBV7-8 and TRBJ2-7 provide the parts outside the CDR3, is GAGVSQSPRYKVAKRGQDVALRCDPISGHVSLFWYQQALGQGPEFLTYFQNEAQLDKSGLPSDRFFAERPEGSVSTLKIQRTQQEDSAVYLCASSLASRTGVSNYEQYFGPGTRLTVT.

The rearrangement links TRBV5-4 to TRBJ2-1; TRBD2 is a possible D gene (5 bases). V was clipped by 4 bases and J by 9 bases, with 14 bases between them. This CDR3 is 13 amino acids long. Germline loops: CDR1 SGHNT, CDR2 YYREEE (reference sequence). In DNA, the CDR3 is TGTGCCAGCAGCCCGTGGGCTAGCTCTGAGCAGTTCTTC. It translates to CASSPWASSEQFF. Combining the CDR3 with reference TRBV5-4 and TRBJ2-1 gives the whole variable domain ETGVTQSPTHLIKTRGQQVTLRCSSQSGHNTVSWYQQALGQGPQFIFQYYREEENGRGNFPPRFSGLQFPNYSSELNVNALELDDSALYLCASSPWASSEQFFGPGTRLTVL.

The V and J genes are TRBV4-1 and TRBJ1-1; TRBD1 agrees at 8 bases. Germline CDR1 MGHRA, CDR2 YSYEKL. CDR3 length equals 16 residues. The junction had 7 bases not matched to a gene; V was cut back by 4 bases and J by 0 bases. The CDR3 DNA is TGCGCCAGCAGCCGGGGACAGGAAGCGATGAACACTGAAGCTTTCTTT. Amino acids: CASSRGQEAMNTEAFF.

The chain recombines TRBV7-2 with TRBJ1-2, with a tentative D call TRBD1 (6 bases). Germline V lookup: CDR1 SGHTA, CDR2 FQGNSA. The CDR3 totals 13 residues. Deletions cut 6 bases from V and 8 bases from J, with 16 bases between. The CDR3 here is CASSSQGLGGYTF. DNA of the CDR3: TGTGCCAGCAGTTCTCAGGGGCTGGGCGGCTACACCTTC.

The V and J genes are TRBV4-1 and TRBJ2-1; the match to TRBD2 covers 7 bases. CDR3 length: 16 residues. The germline CDR1 and CDR2 sequences are MGHRA and YSYEKL. V dropped 0 bases and J dropped 6; count of bases not matched to a gene: 8. CDR3 DNA sequence: TGCGCCAGCAGCCAAGATCGTGACGGGAGGACCAATGAGCAGTTCTTC. It specifies CASSQDRDGRTNEQFF.

The chain links TRBV7-9 to TRBJ1-1; no definite D call. Per germline, CDR1 SEHNR and CDR2 FQNEAQ (reference sequence). V gave up 5 bases and J gave up 0 bases, with 13 bases separating them. The CDR3 sequence is 15 residues long. This chain's CDR3 is CASSRFATLNTEAFF. CDR3 DNA sequence: TGTGCCAGCAGCCGCTTTGCCACACTGAACACTGAAGCTTTCTTT.

The chain has TRBV28 and TRBJ2-1, with 12 bases matching TRBD2. CDR1 MDHEN and CDR2 SYDVKM come from the germline V gene. The CDR3 has 17 amino acids. J lost 10 bases, V lost 5 bases, and 15 bases had no gene match. The CDR3 DNA is TGTGCCAGCAGTATCACACTAGCGGGGGGCCAGGTCGAGGAGCAGTTCTTC. It is translated as CASSITLAGGQVEEQFF.

This chain connects TRBV7-9 to TRBJ2-7; D gene ambiguous. Germline CDR1 reads SEHNR; CDR2 reads FQNEAQ (reference sequence). The CDR3 is made up of 12 amino acids. Trimming cost V 5 bases and J 2 bases, with 7 bases left between them. This CDR3 reads CASSRQAYEQYF. CDR3 nucleotide sequence: TGTGCCAGCAGCCGCCAGGCCTACGAGCAGTACTTC.

The gene calls are TRBV4-1 and TRBJ2-1; tentatively, D is TRBD2 (7 bases). V lost 8 bases and J 4 bases, leaving 12 bases between the germline ends. Per the germline V gene, CDR1 is MGHRA and CDR2 is YSYEKL. The CDR3 totals 13 residues. The CDR3 DNA sequence: TGCGCCAGCGGGAGGGGGGGGTACAATGAGCAGTTCTTC. It encodes CASGRGGYNEQFF.

The chain employs TRBV19 and TRBJ2-4; 9 positions agree with TRBD2. Trimming at V came to 1 base and at J to 6 bases, leaving 4 bases not matched to a gene. CDR3 length: 15 amino acids. CDR1 and CDR2 from the germline V gene are LNHDA and SQIVND (reference sequence). CDR3 coding DNA: TGTGCCAGTAGTATAGGGGGAGCGGGAGGAAACATTCAGTACTTC. Translating it yields CASSIGGAGGNIQYF.